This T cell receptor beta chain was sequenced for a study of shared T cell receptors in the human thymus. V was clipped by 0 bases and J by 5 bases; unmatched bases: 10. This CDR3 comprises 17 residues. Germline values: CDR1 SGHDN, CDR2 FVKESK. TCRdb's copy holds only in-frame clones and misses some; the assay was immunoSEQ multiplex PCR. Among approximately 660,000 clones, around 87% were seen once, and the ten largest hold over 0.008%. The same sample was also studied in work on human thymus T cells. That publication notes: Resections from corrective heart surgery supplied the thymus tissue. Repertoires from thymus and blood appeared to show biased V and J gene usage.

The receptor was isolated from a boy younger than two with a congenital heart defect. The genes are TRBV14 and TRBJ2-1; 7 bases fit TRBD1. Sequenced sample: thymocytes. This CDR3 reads CASSQDPGGEPHNEQFF. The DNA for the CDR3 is TGTGCCAGCAGCCAAGATCCAGGGGGAGAGCCCCACAATGAGCAGTTCTTC.